Below, 16 T cell receptor beta chains from the same sample are listed, as sequenced in a study of metastatic and nonmetastatic thyroid tumors. No patient received treatment before thyroid surgery. MiXCR re-clonotyped the PCR reads for TCRdb. The sample yields under 40,000 clones, about a sixth seen once. Source material: blood. These receptors were collected from a male donor with papillary thyroid cancer or a benign thyroid nodule (not recorded which). Some clones in this sample may be carry-over from other donors' samples.

This clone was observed many times. The chain couples TRBV6-1 to TRBJ1-2; no clear D. Per the germline V gene, CDR1 is MNHNS and CDR2 is SASEGT. There are 15 residues in the CDR3. Trimming pared 1 base from V and 8 bases from J, leaving 17 bases between. For the CDR3, the DNA is TGTGCCAGCAGTGAAGGAGTCGGGCAGTCGGACGGCTACACCTTC. It yields the protein CASSEGVGQSDGYTF.

This clone was recorded at least ten times. This chain joins TRBV19 and TRBJ1-6; the D gene is possibly TRBD1 (5 bases). V gave up 5 bases and J gave up 0 bases, with 17 bases separating them. This CDR3 region has 18 residues. The germline V gene encodes CDR1 LNHDA and CDR2 SQIVND (reference sequence). CDR3 nucleotides: TGTGCCAGTAGTGCGGTTGGGGCTTTAAGCTCCTATAATTCACCCCTCCACTTT. This codes for CASSAVGALSSYNSPLHF.

The sample holds a few counts of this clone. The J gene is TRBJ2-2, the V gene TRBV6-4; D unclear. Germline assignment: CDR1 MRHNA and CDR2 SNTAGT. The CDR3 totals 13 residues. Trimming pared 5 bases from V and 3 bases from J, leaving 7 bases between. This CDR3 reads CASSYVYTGELFF. The DNA of the CDR3 is TGTGCCAGCAGTTACGTTTACACCGGGGAGCTGTTTTTT.

This clone was found many times. The chain joins TRBV3-1 to TRBJ2-1; weak D call: TRBD2 (5 bases). Trimming cost V 2 bases and J 5 bases, with 7 bases left between them. Germline CDR1 and CDR2: LGHDT and YNNKEL (reference sequence). This CDR3 spans 13 amino acids. The CDR3 sequence is CASSQRGDNEQFF. The CDR3 DNA follows: TGTGCCAGCAGCCAACGGGGAGACAATGAGCAGTTCTTC.

This clone came up many times. The CDR3 protein is CASSVLAGGGNEQFF. CDR3 coding DNA: TGTGCCAGCAGTGTACTAGCGGGGGGGGGGAATGAGCAGTTCTTC. The V and J genes are TRBV6-1 and TRBJ2-1; 13 nucleotides line up with TRBD2. V dropped 4 bases and J dropped 7; count of bases not matched to a gene: 4. This CDR3 spans 15 amino acids. Germline V CDR1 and CDR2: MNHNS, SASEGT.

This clone was recorded many times. The chain carries TRBV25-1 and TRBJ2-1; 9 bases are a match to TRBD1. Germline assignment: CDR1 MGHDK and CDR2 SYGVNS. The CDR3 extends over 17 amino acids. V dropped 2 bases and J dropped 6; count of bases not matched to a gene: 11. Written as DNA, the CDR3 is TGTGCCAGCAGTGAACGGTGGGGGGACAGGGCTCGCAATGAGCAGTTCTTC. Translating it yields CASSERWGDRARNEQFF. The whole variable domain, remainder taken from reference TRBV25-1 and TRBJ2-1, is EADIYQTPRYLVIGTGKKITLECSQTMGHDKMYWYQQDPGMELHLIHYSYGVNSTEKGDLSSESTVSRIRTEHFPLTLESARPSHTSQYLCASSERWGDRARNEQFFGPGTRLTVL.

This clone was picked up many times. The chain recombines TRBV10-3 with TRBJ2-1, with TRBD1 matching 7 bases. The CDR3 totals 12 residues. The trim removed 10 bases at V and 10 bases at J, leaving 10 bases unmatched. Germline V CDR1 and CDR2: ENHRY, SYGVKD. The CDR3 DNA sequence: TGTGCCACTTTGCGACAGGGCTTGGAGCAGTTCTTC. Translation gives CATLRQGLEQFF.

The genes are TRBV5-1 and TRBJ2-2, with D possibly TRBD2 on 6 matching bases. V lost 3 bases, J lost 7 bases, and 19 bases lay in between. The CDR3 has 16 residues. Germline V lookup: CDR1 SGHRS, CDR2 YFSETQ. In nucleotides, the CDR3 is TGCGCCAGCAGCTACGGACCTCGGAGGGATTGCGGGGAGCTGTTTTTT. This encodes CASSYGPRRDCGELFF. The full variable domain, completed using reference TRBV5-1 and TRBJ2-2, is KAGVTQTPRYLIKTRGQQVTLSCSPISGHRSVSWYQQTPGQGLQFLFEYFSETQRNKGNFPGRFSGRQFSNSRSEMNVSTLELGDSALYLCASSYGPRRDCGELFFGEGSRLTVL.

Regarding this clone: A read error may be the cause here, since a much bigger clone is one base away. This same CDR3 is encoded by further DNA sequences in the sample. This sequence joins TRBV12-3 or TRBV12-4 and TRBJ1-4; weak D call: TRBD1 (6 bases). The CDR3 totals 15 residues. Deletions cut 5 bases from V and 5 bases from J, with 15 bases between. The chain's CDR3 is CASSPRTGPNEKLFF. The CDR3 DNA follows: TGTGCCAGCAGTCCACGTACAGGGCCAAATGAAAAACTGTTTTTT.

This clone has at least ten counts. The genes are TRBV3-1 and TRBJ1-2, with D perhaps TRBD1 (6 bases). The CDR3 has 13 amino acids. V was clipped by 3 bases and J by 7 bases, with 12 bases between them. The germline V gene encodes CDR1 LGHDT and CDR2 YNNKEL (reference sequence). The DNA of the CDR3 is TGTGCCAGCAGCCAGGGGGCTCGCCGTGGCTACACCTTC. It specifies CASSQGARRGYTF.

This clone has a count of ten or more. The chain combines TRBV4-2 with TRBJ1-3, with 7 bases aligning to TRBD1. The CDR3 loop spans 16 amino acids. The germline gives CDR1 LGHNA, CDR2 YNFKEQ. The junction had 4 bases not matched to a gene; V was cut back by 2 bases and J by 0 bases. CDR3 nucleotides: TGTGCCAGCAGCCAAAATCGACAGGGCTCTGGAAACACCATATATTTT. This gives the protein CASSQNRQGSGNTIYF.

In its sample, this clone was seen many times. The chain is built from TRBV27 and TRBJ2-5; D ambiguous. The V gene's germline CDR1 is MNHEY and CDR2 SMNVEV (reference sequence). The CDR3 is 15 amino acids. V was clipped by 4 bases and J by 2 bases, with 14 bases between them. The CDR3 nucleotides are TGTGCCAGCAGTTCCAGTGGGCCCTTACAAGAGACCCAGTACTTC. It yields the protein CASSSSGPLQETQYF.

This clone was seen a few times. The junction departs from the called germline gene at one end, perhaps through a read error. The chain combines TRBV3-1 with TRBJ1-2; D possibly corresponds to TRBD1 (5 bases). Germline V gene lookup returns CDR1 LGHDT and CDR2 YNNKEL (reference sequence). This CDR3 has 14 residues. As DNA, the CDR3 is TGTGCCAGCAGCCAAGCTGACAGTGTATCTGGCCACACCTTC. Its protein product is CASSQADSVSGHTF.

This clone came up many times. Its ends do not fully match the called genes, so a read error is possible. The same CDR3 can be traced to other DNA sequences in this sample. The chain is built from TRBV6-2 or TRBV6-3 and TRBJ2-1; no reliable D call. The V gene's germline CDR1 is MNHEY and CDR2 SVGEGT. The CDR3 consists of 13 residues. Here the CDR3 DNA reads TGTGCCAGCAGTTACCTGGGCCACAATGAACAGTTCTTC. As protein: CASSYLGHNEQFF.

This clone showed up many times. The rearrangement links TRBV10-3 to TRBJ1-1; the D gene is possibly TRBD1 (5 bases). Germline CDR1 ENHRY, CDR2 SYGVKD. V was shortened by 6 bases and J by 3 bases, with 11 bases between the two germline ends. The CDR3 totals 13 residues. The CDR3 region is CAIRVGGDTEAFF. The CDR3 DNA follows: TGTGCCATCAGGGTCGGGGGGGACACTGAAGCTTTCTTT.

At least ten counts were recorded for this clone. The chain has TRBV11-3 and TRBJ2-7; D unresolved. Trimming stripped 4 bases from V and 0 bases from J, with 10 bases between. The germline V gene encodes CDR1 SGHNT and CDR2 YENEEA. The CDR3 runs to 14 residues. CDR3: CASSSRGSSYEQYF. DNA of the CDR3: TGTGCCAGCAGCTCCCGAGGCAGCTCCTACGAGCAGTACTTC.